A few counts support the clone carrying this T cell receptor beta chain. The time point here: healthy volunteer bleed at 2 weeks. Whole blood, unfractionated, served as the material for total RNA extraction. The data stem from a study of human T cells and chemical hapten exposure. Background on the study: Across samples, TCR yields varied, mostly owing to small differences in pooled library volumes.

TCRdb reprocessed the RACE reads via MiXCR and lists one record per CDR3 protein. The data show just over 90,000 distinct CDR3 sequences, about 10% seen once. V was clipped by 5 bases and J by 0 bases; unmatched bases: 8. Germline V CDR1 and CDR2: SGHAT, FQNNGV. The CDR3 is 17 amino acids. The sequence was collected from a female donor in good health. Some clones in this sample may be carry-over from other donors' samples. The chain employs TRBV11-2 and TRBJ1-3; 9 positions agree with TRBD1. Sequencing used whole blood. CDR3 in DNA: TGTGCCAGCAGCGGAAGGACAGGGGCTTCCTCTGGAAACACCATATATTTT. Its translation: CASSGRTGASSGNTIYF.